These 9 T cell receptor beta chains originate from one sample sequenced in a study of T cell responses to AZD1222 COVID-19 vaccine. Using immunoSEQ multiplex PCR, the repertoire was profiled, and TCRdb retains in-frame clones only, with some absent. The sample lists fewer than 120,000 clones, 85% to 95% occurring once. The specimen comprised peripheral blood, sampled on day 0 of AZD1222 vaccination. The receptors derive from an adult in good health.

The chain is built from TRBV19 and TRBJ1-6, with a tentative D call TRBD1 (6 bases). Between the trimmed V and J ends, which lost 4 bases and 0 bases, there was a span of 13 bases. Germline CDR1 reads LNHDA; CDR2 reads SQIVND (reference sequence). The CDR3 length is 17 residues. The CDR3 here is CASSTRTVRSYNSPLHF. The CDR3 region has the DNA TGTGCCAGTAGTACCCGGACAGTCCGCTCCTATAATTCACCCCTCCACTTT.

For this clone: Different DNA sequences within this sample yield the same CDR3. The chain carries TRBV5-1 and TRBJ1-1; D is unresolved. The V gene's germline CDR1 is SGHRS and CDR2 YFSETQ. This CDR3 has 11 amino acids. Trimming cost V 2 bases and J 5 bases, with 4 bases left between them. The CDR3 sequence: CASSFGTEAFF. As DNA, the CDR3 is TGCGCCAGCAGCTTCGGGACTGAAGCTTTCTTT.

The table lists this clone with a few counts. The rearrangement links TRBV6-1 to TRBJ2-1; TRBD2 matches 8 bases. Germline V gene data show CDR1 as MNHNS and CDR2 as SASEGT. V gave up 1 base and J gave up 7 bases; unmatched junction bases: 3. The CDR3 length is 14 residues. In nucleotides, the CDR3 is TGTGCCAGCAGTGAAGTAGCGGGGTATAATGAGCAGTTCTTC. Its translation is CASSEVAGYNEQFF.

V gene TRBV30 combines with J gene TRBJ2-2; no definite D call. The germline V gene has CDR1 GTSNPN and CDR2 SVGIG (reference sequence). The CDR3 extends over 14 amino acids. Trimming removed 0 bases at V and 2 bases at J, with 7 bases between. CDR3 sequence reads: CAWSVVSNTGELFF. The CDR3 nucleotides are TGTGCCTGGAGTGTAGTCAGCAACACCGGGGAGCTGTTTTTT.

V is TRBV9 and J is TRBJ1-5; D is uncertain. V was pared by 0 bases and J by 5 bases, with 9 bases between. This CDR3 comprises 14 residues. The germline V gene encodes CDR1 SGDLS and CDR2 YYNGEE. The CDR3 nucleotides are TGTGCCAGCAGCGTAGGGTCGGATCATCAGCCCCAGCATTTT. It specifies CASSVGSDHQPQHF.

This sequence joins TRBV5-1 and TRBJ1-2; possibly TRBD1 for D (5 bases). The CDR3 is 13 amino acids. The V gene lost 4 bases and the J gene lost 8 bases, with 15 bases spanning the gap. Germline V gives CDR1 SGHRS, CDR2 YFSETQ. This CDR3 reads CASSLGGTNGYTF. The CDR3 DNA reads as TGCGCCAGCAGCCTTGGGGGGACCAACGGCTACACCTTC.

This clone was seen a single time. This chain joins TRBV11-2 and TRBJ2-7; a possible D gene is TRBD2 (5 bases). The germline V gene encodes CDR1 SGHAT and CDR2 FQNNGV. Trimming stripped 3 bases from V and 7 bases from J, with 13 bases between. This CDR3 comprises 13 residues. The CDR3 reads CASSLGSWAEQYF. CDR3 DNA sequence: TGTGCCAGCAGCTTGGGGAGTTGGGCTGAGCAGTACTTC.

J is TRBJ2-2 and V is TRBV11-1; TRBD1 matches 8 bases. The CDR3 loop spans 16 amino acids. The germline gives CDR1 SGHAT, CDR2 FQDESV (reference sequence). J lost 3 bases, V lost 4 bases, and 7 bases had no gene match. CDR3 sequence reads: CASSSRDRSDTGELFF. The CDR3 DNA reads TGTGCCAGCAGCTCCCGGGACAGGAGCGACACCGGGGAGCTGTTTTTT. The whole variable domain, remainder taken from reference TRBV11-1 and TRBJ2-2, is EAEVAQSPRYKITEKSQAVAFWCDPISGHATLYWYRQILGQGPELLVQFQDESVVDDSQLPKDRFSAERLKGVDSTLKIQPAELGDSAMYLCASSSRDRSDTGELFFGEGSRLTVL.

The chain links TRBV4-1 to TRBJ2-4; D gene uncertain. Trimming stripped 0 bases from V and 12 bases from J, with 15 bases between. This CDR3 spans 14 amino acids. Germline CDR1 reads MGHRA; CDR2 reads YSYEKL. This CDR3 is CASSQDPLDENQYF. The CDR3 DNA follows: TGCGCCAGCAGCCAAGATCCGTTAGACGAGAATCAGTACTTC.